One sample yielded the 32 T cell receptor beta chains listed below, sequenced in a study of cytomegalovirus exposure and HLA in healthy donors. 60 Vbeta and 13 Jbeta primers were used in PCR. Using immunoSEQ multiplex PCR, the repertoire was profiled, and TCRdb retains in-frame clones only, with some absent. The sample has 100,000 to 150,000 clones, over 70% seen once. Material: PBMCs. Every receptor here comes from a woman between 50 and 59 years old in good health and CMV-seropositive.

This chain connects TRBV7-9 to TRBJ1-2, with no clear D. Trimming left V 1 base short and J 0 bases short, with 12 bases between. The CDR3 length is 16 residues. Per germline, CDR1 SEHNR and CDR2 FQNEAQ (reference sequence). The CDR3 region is CASSLGPVGANYGYTF. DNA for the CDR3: TGTGCCAGCAGCTTAGGTCCTGTGGGAGCTAACTATGGCTACACCTTC.

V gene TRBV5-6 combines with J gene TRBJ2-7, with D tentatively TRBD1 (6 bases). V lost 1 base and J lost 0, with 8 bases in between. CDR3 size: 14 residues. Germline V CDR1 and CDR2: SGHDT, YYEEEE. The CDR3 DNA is TGTGCCAGCAGCTTGTGGGACAACTCCTACGAGCAGTACTTC. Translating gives CASSLWDNSYEQYF.

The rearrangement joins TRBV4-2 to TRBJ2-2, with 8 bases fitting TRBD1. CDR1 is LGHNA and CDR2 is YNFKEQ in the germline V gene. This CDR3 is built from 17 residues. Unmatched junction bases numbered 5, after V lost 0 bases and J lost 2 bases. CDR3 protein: CASSQDPTGANTGELFF. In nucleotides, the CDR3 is TGTGCCAGCAGCCAAGACCCGACAGGGGCAAACACCGGGGAGCTGTTTTTT.

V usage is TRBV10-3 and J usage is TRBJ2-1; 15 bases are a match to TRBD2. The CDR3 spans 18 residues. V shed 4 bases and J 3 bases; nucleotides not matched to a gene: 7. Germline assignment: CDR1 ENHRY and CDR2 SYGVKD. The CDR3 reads CAISGGLAGGERYNEQFF. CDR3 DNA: TGTGCCATCAGTGGGGGACTAGCGGGAGGAGAACGCTACAATGAGCAGTTCTTC.

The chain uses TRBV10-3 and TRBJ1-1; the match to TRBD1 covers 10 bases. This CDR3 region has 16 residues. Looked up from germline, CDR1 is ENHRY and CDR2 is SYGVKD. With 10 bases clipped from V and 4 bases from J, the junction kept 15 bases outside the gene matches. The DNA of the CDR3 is TGTGCCAGCACCGGGACAGGGGAAAGTCGGGGCACTGAAGCTTTCTTT. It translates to CASTGTGESRGTEAFF.

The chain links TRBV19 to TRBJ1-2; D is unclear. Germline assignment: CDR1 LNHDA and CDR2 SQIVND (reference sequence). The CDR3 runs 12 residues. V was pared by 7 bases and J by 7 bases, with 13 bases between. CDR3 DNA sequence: TGTGCCAGTACGGGAAACGGCAGTGGCTACACCTTC. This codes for CASTGNGSGYTF.

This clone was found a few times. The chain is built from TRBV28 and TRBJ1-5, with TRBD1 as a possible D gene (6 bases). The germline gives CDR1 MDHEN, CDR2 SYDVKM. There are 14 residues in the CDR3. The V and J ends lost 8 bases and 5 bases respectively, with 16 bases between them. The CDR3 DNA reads TGTGCCAGCTCAAACAGGGCCCTCTATCAGCCCCAGCATTTT. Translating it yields CASSNRALYQPQHF.

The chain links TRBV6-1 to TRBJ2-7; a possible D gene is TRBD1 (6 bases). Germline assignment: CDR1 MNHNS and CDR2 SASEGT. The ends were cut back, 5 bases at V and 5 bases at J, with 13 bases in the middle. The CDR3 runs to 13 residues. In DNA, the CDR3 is TGTGCCAGCAGTTTGACAGGTAGCCACGAGCAGTACTTC. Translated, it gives CASSLTGSHEQYF.

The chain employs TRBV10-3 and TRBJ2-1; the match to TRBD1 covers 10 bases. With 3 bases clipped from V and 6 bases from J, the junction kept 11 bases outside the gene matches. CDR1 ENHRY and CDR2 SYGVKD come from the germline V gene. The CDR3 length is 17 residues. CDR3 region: CAISDPTRDRGTNEQFF. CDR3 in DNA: TGTGCCATCAGTGATCCAACTCGGGACAGGGGTACCAATGAGCAGTTCTTC.

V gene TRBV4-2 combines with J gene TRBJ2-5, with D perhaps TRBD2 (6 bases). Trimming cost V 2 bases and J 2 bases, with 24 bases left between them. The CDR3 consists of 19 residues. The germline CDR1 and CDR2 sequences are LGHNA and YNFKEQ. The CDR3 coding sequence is TGTGCCAGCAGCCAAACCCCCGGCATGGGCGGGGATGCGCAAGAGACCCAGTACTTC. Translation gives CASSQTPGMGGDAQETQYF.

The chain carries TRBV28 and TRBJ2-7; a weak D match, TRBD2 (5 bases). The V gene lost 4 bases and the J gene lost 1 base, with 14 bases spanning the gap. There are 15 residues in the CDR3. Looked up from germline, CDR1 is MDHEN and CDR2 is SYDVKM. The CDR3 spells CASSSTDRTSYEQYF. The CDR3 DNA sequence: TGTGCCAGCAGTTCCACCGACCGGACTTCCTACGAGCAGTACTTC.

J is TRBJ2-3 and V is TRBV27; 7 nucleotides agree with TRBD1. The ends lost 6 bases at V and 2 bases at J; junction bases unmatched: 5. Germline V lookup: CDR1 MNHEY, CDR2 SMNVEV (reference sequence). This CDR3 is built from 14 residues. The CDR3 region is CASSRQGDTDTQYF. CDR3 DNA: TGTGCCAGCAGCAGACAGGGCGACACAGATACGCAGTATTTT.

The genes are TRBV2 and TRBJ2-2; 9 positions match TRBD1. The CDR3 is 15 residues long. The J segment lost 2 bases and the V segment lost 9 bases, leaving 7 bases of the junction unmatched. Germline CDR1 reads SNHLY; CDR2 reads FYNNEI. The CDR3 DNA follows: TGTGCCAGTGGGGGGACAGGGCGAAACACCGGGGAGCTGTTTTTT. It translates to CASGGTGRNTGELFF. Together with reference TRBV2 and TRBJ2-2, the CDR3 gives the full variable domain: EPEVTQTPSHQVTQMGQEVILRCVPISNHLYFYWYRQILGQKVEFLVSFYNNEISEKSEIFDDQFSVERPDGSNFTLKIRSTKLEDSAMYFCASGGTGRNTGELFFGEGSRLTVL.

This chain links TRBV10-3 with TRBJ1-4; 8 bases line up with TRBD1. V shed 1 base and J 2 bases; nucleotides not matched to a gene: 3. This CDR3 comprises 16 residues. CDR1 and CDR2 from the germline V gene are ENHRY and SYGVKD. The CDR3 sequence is CAISEFQGATNEKLFF. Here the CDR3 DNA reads TGTGCCATCAGTGAGTTCCAGGGGGCTACTAATGAAAAACTGTTTTTT.

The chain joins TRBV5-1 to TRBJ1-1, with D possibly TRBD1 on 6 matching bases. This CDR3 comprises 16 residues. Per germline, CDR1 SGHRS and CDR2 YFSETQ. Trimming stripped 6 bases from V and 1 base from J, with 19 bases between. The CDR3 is CASTPSGGARNTEAFF. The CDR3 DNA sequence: TGCGCCAGCACCCCCTCGGGGGGGGCGCGGAACACTGAAGCTTTCTTT.

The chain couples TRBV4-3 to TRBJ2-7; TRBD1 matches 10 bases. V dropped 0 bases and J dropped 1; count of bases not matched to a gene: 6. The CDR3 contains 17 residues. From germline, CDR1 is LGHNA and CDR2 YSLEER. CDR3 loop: CASSQEDGTGVSYEQYF. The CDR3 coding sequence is TGCGCCAGCAGCCAAGAGGACGGGACAGGGGTTTCCTACGAGCAGTACTTC.

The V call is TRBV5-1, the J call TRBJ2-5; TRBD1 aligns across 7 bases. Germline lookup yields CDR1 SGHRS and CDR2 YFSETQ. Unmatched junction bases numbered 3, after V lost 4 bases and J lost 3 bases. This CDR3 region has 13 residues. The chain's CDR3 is CASSPGQKETQYF. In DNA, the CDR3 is TGCGCCAGCAGCCCGGGACAGAAAGAGACCCAGTACTTC.

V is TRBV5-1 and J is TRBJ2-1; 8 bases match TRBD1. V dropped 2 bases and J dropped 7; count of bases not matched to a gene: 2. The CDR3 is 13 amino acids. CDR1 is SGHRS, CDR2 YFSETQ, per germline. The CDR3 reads CASSFRTGNEQFF. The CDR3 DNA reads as TGCGCCAGCAGCTTCCGGACAGGGAATGAGCAGTTCTTC.

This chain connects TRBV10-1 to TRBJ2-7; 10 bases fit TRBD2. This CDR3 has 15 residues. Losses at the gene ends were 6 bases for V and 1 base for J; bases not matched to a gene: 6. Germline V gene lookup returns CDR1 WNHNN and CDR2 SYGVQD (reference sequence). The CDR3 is CASSQSGGASYEQYF. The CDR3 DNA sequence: TGCGCCAGCAGCCAAAGCGGGGGGGCTTCCTACGAGCAGTACTTC.

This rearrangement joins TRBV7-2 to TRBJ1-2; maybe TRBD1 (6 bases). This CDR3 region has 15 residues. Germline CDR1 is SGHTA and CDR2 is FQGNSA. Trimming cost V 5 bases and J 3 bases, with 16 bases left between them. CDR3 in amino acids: CASSNQGRAYYGYTF. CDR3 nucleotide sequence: TGTGCCAGCAGCAATCAGGGGCGCGCCTACTATGGCTACACCTTC.

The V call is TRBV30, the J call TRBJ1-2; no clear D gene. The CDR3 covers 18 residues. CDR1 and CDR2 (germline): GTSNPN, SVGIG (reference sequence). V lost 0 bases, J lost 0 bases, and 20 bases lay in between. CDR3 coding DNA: TGTGCCTGGAGTGTACGGCAGTCAGTACTACCAACTAACTATGGCTACACCTTC. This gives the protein CAWSVRQSVLPTNYGYTF.

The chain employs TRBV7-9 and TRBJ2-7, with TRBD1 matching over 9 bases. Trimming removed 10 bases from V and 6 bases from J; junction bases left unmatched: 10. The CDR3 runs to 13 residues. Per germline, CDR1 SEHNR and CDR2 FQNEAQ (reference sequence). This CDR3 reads CATIGTGLGEQYF. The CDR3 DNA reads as TGTGCCACCATAGGGACAGGGCTTGGCGAGCAGTACTTC.

CDR3 loop: CASSGRGSYNSPLHF. The CDR3 nucleotides are TGTGCCAGCAGCGGCCGGGGTTCCTATAATTCACCCCTCCACTTT. This rearrangement joins TRBV5-4 to TRBJ1-6; D not resolved. The length of the CDR3 is 15 residues. Germline assignment: CDR1 SGHNT and CDR2 YYREEE (reference sequence). V shed 4 bases and J shed 1 base, with 9 bases lying between them.

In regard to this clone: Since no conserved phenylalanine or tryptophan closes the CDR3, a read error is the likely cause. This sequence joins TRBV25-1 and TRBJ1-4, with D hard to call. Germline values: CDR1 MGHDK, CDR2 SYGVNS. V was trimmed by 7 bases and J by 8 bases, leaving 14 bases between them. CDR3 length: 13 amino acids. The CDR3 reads CASNRKGGEKLFV. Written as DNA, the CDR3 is TGTGCCAGCAACCGAAAAGGAGGCGAAAAACTGTTTGTT.

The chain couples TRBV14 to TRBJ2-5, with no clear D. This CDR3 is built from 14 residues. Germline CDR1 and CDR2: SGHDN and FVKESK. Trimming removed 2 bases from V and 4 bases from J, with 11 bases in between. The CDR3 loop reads CASSQQVVGETQYF. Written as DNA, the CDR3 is TGTGCCAGCAGCCAACAGGTAGTGGGAGAGACCCAGTACTTC.

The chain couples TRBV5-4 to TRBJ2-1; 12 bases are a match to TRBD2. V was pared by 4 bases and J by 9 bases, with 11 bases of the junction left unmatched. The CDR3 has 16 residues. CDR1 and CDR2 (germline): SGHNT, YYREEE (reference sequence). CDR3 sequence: CASSPASGGAYGEQFF. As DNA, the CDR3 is TGTGCCAGCAGCCCGGCTAGCGGGGGGGCCTACGGTGAGCAGTTCTTC.

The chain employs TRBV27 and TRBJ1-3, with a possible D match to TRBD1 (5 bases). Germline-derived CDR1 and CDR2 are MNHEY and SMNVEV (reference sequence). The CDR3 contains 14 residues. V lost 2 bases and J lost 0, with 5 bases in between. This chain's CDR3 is CASSLQGSGNTIYF. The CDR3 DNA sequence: TGTGCCAGCAGTTTACAGGGCTCTGGAAACACCATATATTTT.

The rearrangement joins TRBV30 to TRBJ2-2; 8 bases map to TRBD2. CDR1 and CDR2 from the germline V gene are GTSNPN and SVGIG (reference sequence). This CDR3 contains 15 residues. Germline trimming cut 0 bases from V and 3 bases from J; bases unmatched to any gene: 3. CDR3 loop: CAWSVVGRDTGELFF. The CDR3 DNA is TGTGCCTGGAGTGTTGTCGGGAGGGACACCGGGGAGCTGTTTTTT.

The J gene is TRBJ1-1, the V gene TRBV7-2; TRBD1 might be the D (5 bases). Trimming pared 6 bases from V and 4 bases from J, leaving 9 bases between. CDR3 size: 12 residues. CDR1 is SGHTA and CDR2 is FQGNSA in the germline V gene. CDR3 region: CASSGTATEAFF. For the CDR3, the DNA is TGTGCCAGCAGTGGGACTGCCACTGAAGCTTTCTTT.

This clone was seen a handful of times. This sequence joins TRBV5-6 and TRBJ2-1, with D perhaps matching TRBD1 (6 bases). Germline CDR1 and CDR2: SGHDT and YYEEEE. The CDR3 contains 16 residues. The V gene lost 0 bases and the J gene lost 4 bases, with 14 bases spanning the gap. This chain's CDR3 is CASSLGTASSYNEQFF. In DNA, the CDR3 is TGTGCCAGCAGCTTGGGGACAGCTTCATCGTACAATGAGCAGTTCTTC.

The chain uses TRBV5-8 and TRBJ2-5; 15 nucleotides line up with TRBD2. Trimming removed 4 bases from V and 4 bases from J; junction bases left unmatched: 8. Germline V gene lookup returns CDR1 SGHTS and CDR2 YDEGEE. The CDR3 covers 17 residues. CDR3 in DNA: TGTGCCAGCAGCGGAGAATTGGGACTAGCGGGAGGAGAGACCCAGTACTTC. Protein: CASSGELGLAGGETQYF.

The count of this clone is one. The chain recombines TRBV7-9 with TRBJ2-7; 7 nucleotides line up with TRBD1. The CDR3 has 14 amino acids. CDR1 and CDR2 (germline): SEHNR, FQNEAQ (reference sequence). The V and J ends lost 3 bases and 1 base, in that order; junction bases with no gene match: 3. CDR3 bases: TGTGCCAGCAGCTTTCCAGGGGGTTCCTACGAGCAGTACTTC. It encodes CASSFPGGSYEQYF.